This paragraph covers one TCR beta chain sequence. Authors' processing steps: Amplified reference gene primers provided the basis for estimating nucleated cell counts. Only in-frame clones appear in the TCRdb table, and some are missing; sequencing was by immunoSEQ multiplex PCR. The DNA was the basis for D and trimming; V, J and clone size are from that table. This sample has some 370,000 clones, with 89% found just once. This sample stems from a study of blood T cell repertoires in COVID-19. Study as a whole: The United States, Italy and Spain supplied acute and convalescent COVID-19 samples. In each case, the material was cDNA or gDNA derived from T cells, B-cell-depleted T cells, or PBMCs.

Trimming left V 5 bases short and J 6 bases short, with 13 bases between. Germline lookup yields CDR1 LNHDA and CDR2 SQIVND (reference sequence). The CDR3 extends over 14 amino acids. The specimen sequenced was peripheral blood. The rearrangement uses TRBV19 and TRBJ2-2; TRBD2 might be the D (6 bases). The clonotype comes from a middle-aged man with acute or convalescent COVID-19. CDR3 DNA: TGTGCCAGTAGTTTCATACTAGCCCCCGGGGAGCTGTTTTTT. It translates to CASSFILAPGELFF.